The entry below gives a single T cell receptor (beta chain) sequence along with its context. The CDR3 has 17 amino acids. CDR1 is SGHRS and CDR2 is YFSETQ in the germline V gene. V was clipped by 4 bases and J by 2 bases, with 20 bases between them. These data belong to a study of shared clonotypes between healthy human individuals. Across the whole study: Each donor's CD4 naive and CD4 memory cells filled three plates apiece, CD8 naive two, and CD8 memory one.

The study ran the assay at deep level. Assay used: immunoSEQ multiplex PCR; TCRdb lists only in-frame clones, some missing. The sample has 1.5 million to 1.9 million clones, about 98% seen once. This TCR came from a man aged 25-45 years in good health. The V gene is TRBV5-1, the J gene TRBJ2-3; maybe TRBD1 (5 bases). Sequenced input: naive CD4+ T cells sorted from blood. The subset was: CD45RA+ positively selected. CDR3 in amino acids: CASSPPASRGYTDTQYF. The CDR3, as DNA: TGCGCCAGCAGCCCACCCGCCTCTAGGGGATACACAGATACGCAGTATTTT.